This T cell receptor beta chain was recorded in a study of blood T cells in healthy people across ages. A J-beta primer mix and a sample-barcoded 5' primer were used in a second PCR of roughly 6 to 12 cycles. TCRdb re-called the 5' RACE reads through MiXCR, storing one row per CDR3 protein. The sample has more than 900,000 distinct CDR3 sequences; about 27% are singletons. The CDR3 loop spans 18 amino acids. Germline CDR1 is SNHLY and CDR2 is FYNNEI. Trimming left V 4 bases short and J 1 base short, with 20 bases between. Regarding the study as a whole: More naive CD4+ cells and higher diversity marked long-lived donors relative to aged donors. The donors' CMV status was not determined, possibly confounding changes in expanded clonotypes. Age showed a roughly linear inverse relationship with TCR beta diversity per million T cells.

This clonotype was counted only a few times. What it binds is not known. These data were also filed under a second study, of T cells of mothers and their children. From that paper: Material was donated by three healthy Caucasian mothers and their six children.

The sequence was obtained from a middle-aged woman in good health. The source material was blood. V gene TRBV2 combines with J gene TRBJ1-5; no clear D. The CDR3 loop reads CASSASGPFYESNQPQHF. CDR3 DNA sequence: TGTGCCAGCAGTGCGTCGGGTCCCTTCTATGAGAGCAATCAGCCCCAGCATTTT.